The following is a TCR beta chain sequence with its context. What it binds is not known. Distinct nucleotide sequences in the sample also encode this CDR3. Likely unrecorded immune exposures existed in these nominally healthy donors. 60 Vbeta and 13 Jbeta primers were used in PCR. Clones were sequenced by immunoSEQ multiplex PCR, and TCRdb holds only the in-frame ones, with some missing. This sample contains around 39,000 clones. CDR3 length: 15 amino acids. Germline V gene lookup returns CDR1 MDHEN and CDR2 SYDVKM. V was cut by 4 bases and J by 0 bases, with 10 bases left in between. These data are taken from a study of cytomegalovirus exposure and HLA in healthy donors. Study-wide findings and caveats: The investigators catalogued 150 to 200 TCR beta chains as cytomegalovirus-associated.

This sequence joins TRBV28 and TRBJ2-1; D may be TRBD1 (6 bases). The sample comprised PBMCs. The TCR originated in a male donor in good health and CMV-seronegative. The CDR3 reads CASSSDSSSYNEQFF. CDR3 sequence (DNA): TGTGCCAGCAGTTCGGACAGCTCCTCCTACAATGAGCAGTTCTTC.